This passage covers 24 T cell receptor beta chains from one sample sequenced in a study of cytomegalovirus exposure and HLA in healthy donors. 13 Jbeta primers and 60 Vbeta primers were used for the PCR. Some clones are missing from TCRdb's copy, which holds only in-frame ones; the method was immunoSEQ multiplex PCR. The top ten hold 1% to 1.5% of the sample, which has some 160,000 clones, more than 65% seen once. Sequenced material: PBMCs. All receptors come from a man aged 50 to 59 in good health and CMV-seropositive.

The chain employs TRBV27 and TRBJ1-2; the match to TRBD1 covers 8 bases. Germline V CDR1 and CDR2: MNHEY, SMNVEV (reference sequence). The J segment lost 8 bases and the V segment lost 0 bases, leaving 5 bases of the junction unmatched. The CDR3 extends over 14 amino acids. The CDR3 nucleotides read TGTGCCAGCAGTTTATCGGCAGGGGGCTACGGCTACACCTTC. Translated: CASSLSAGGYGYTF.

The rearrangement joins TRBV11-2 to TRBJ1-3; D unclear. The length of the CDR3 is 19 residues. CDR1 SGHAT and CDR2 FQNNGV come from the germline V gene. Trimming removed 5 bases from V and 3 bases from J, with 26 bases in between. The CDR3 sequence is CASSPEVGGQTGGGNTIYF. DNA of the CDR3: TGTGCCAGCAGCCCAGAAGTAGGTGGCCAGACCGGAGGTGGAAACACCATATATTTT.

The V gene is TRBV10-2, the J gene TRBJ2-1; 9 bases are shared with TRBD2. The CDR3 consists of 15 residues. V was clipped by 8 bases and J by 2 bases; unmatched bases: 7. Per the germline V gene, CDR1 is WSHSY and CDR2 is SAAADI. CDR3 sequence: CASSRLAGTYNEQFF. The CDR3 DNA reads TGCGCCAGCTCGAGGCTAGCGGGAACCTACAATGAGCAGTTCTTC.

The chain carries TRBV18 and TRBJ2-5, with D perhaps matching TRBD1 (5 bases). The germline CDR1 and CDR2 sequences are KGHSH and LQKENI. The CDR3 is 14 amino acids. Trimming shortened V by 4 bases and J by 2 bases, and 11 bases separated the two germline ends. The CDR3 loop is CASSQRPGQETQYF. The CDR3 region has the DNA TGTGCCAGCTCACAACGTCCAGGGCAAGAGACCCAGTACTTC.

The chain carries TRBV19 and TRBJ2-5; 7 bases are a match to TRBD2. V was clipped by 8 bases and J by 4 bases; unmatched bases: 4. There are 12 residues in the CDR3. Per the germline V gene, CDR1 is LNHDA and CDR2 is SQIVND (reference sequence). CDR3 sequence: CASRGGGETQYF. CDR3 bases: TGTGCCAGTCGGGGCGGGGGAGAGACCCAGTACTTC.

The chain combines TRBV6-1 with TRBJ1-4, with D hard to call. Looked up from germline, CDR1 is MNHNS and CDR2 is SASEGT. V dropped 5 bases and J dropped 7 bases, with 17 bases sitting between them. This CDR3 has 15 amino acids. CDR3 sequence: CASSPQIGESEKLFF. The CDR3 DNA sequence: TGTGCCAGCAGTCCGCAGATTGGGGAGAGTGAAAAACTGTTTTTT.

This chain connects TRBV28 to TRBJ1-1; 7 nucleotides align to TRBD1. CDR3 length: 15 residues. The V segment lost 6 bases and the J segment 1 base; nucleotides outside the gene matches: 8. Per the germline V gene, CDR1 is MDHEN and CDR2 is SYDVKM. CDR3 sequence (DNA): TGTGCCAGCAGCAACCCGGGACAGAGGAACACTGAAGCTTTCTTT. Translated, it gives CASSNPGQRNTEAFF.

CDR3 nucleotide sequence: TGTGCCAGCAGTTTAGCGGGAACTCAAGAGACCCAGTACTTC. It specifies CASSLAGTQETQYF. V gene TRBV6-5 combines with J gene TRBJ2-5; 8 positions agree with TRBD2. The CDR3 length is 14 residues. Trimming at V came to 4 bases and at J to 2 bases, leaving 3 bases not matched to a gene. Germline loops: CDR1 MNHEY, CDR2 SVGAGI.

The chain uses TRBV28 and TRBJ1-1; D gene ambiguous. V was shortened by 7 bases and J by 1 base, with 13 bases between the two germline ends. There are 14 residues in the CDR3. Looked up from germline, CDR1 is MDHEN and CDR2 is SYDVKM. The DNA for the CDR3 is TGTGCCAGCACCCCTCACGGGAAGAACACTGAAGCTTTCTTT. Protein: CASTPHGKNTEAFF.

V gene TRBV7-2 combines with J gene TRBJ2-7, with 7 bases matching TRBD1. V shed 5 bases, J shed 3 bases, and the junction held 10 bases outside the gene matches. Germline CDR1 SGHTA, CDR2 FQGNSA. The CDR3 length is 15 residues. CDR3 nucleotide sequence: TGTGCCAGCAGCGTCGACAGGGTCGGGATCTACGAGCAGTACTTC. Protein: CASSVDRVGIYEQYF.

CDR3 in DNA: TGCGCCAGCAGCCGGACAGGGGGGGAAGCTTTCTTT. It codes for CASSRTGGEAFF. The chain joins TRBV4-1 to TRBJ1-1, with 10 bases fitting TRBD1. This CDR3 is 12 amino acids long. Germline V lookup: CDR1 MGHRA, CDR2 YSYEKL. With V trimmed by 4 bases and J by 8 bases, 1 base remained unmatched.

The chain links TRBV29-1 to TRBJ1-2; D possibly corresponds to TRBD1 (6 bases). Germline lookup yields CDR1 SQVTM and CDR2 ANQGSEA. V shed 4 bases and J shed 4 bases, with 16 bases lying between them. This CDR3 contains 14 residues. The CDR3 loop reads CSVVPRQARYGYTF. As DNA, the CDR3 is TGCAGCGTTGTACCGCGACAGGCGCGCTATGGCTACACCTTC.

The chain carries TRBV5-1 and TRBJ1-5, with TRBD1 identical over 7 bases. Germline values: CDR1 SGHRS, CDR2 YFSETQ. V shed 8 bases and J 7 bases; nucleotides not matched to a gene: 6. The CDR3 loop spans 12 amino acids. CDR3 bases: TGCGCCAGGTTTACAGGGGAACAGCCCCAGCATTTT. It encodes CARFTGEQPQHF.

V is TRBV7-9 and J is TRBJ1-2; weak D call: TRBD1 (5 bases). The germline gives CDR1 SEHNR, CDR2 FQNEAQ (reference sequence). The CDR3 is 13 amino acids. The V end lost 6 bases, the J end lost 3 bases, and 11 bases lay between the germline ends. CDR3 sequence: CASRFDSYYGYTF. The CDR3 nucleotides read TGTGCCAGCAGATTTGACAGTTACTATGGCTACACCTTC.

The rearrangement uses TRBV7-9 and TRBJ2-7; 14 bases align to TRBD2. The V gene's germline CDR1 is SEHNR and CDR2 FQNEAQ (reference sequence). This CDR3 region has 15 residues. J lost 3 bases, V lost 5 bases, and 3 bases had no gene match. The CDR3 loop reads CASSLTSGRGYEQYF. CDR3 nucleotide sequence: TGTGCCAGCAGCCTGACTAGCGGGAGGGGCTACGAGCAGTACTTC.

This rearrangement joins TRBV6-1 to TRBJ1-5; D is unclear. This CDR3 comprises 14 residues. Trimming cost V 2 bases and J 2 bases, with 7 bases left between them. The germline CDR1 and CDR2 sequences are MNHNS and SASEGT. Written as DNA, the CDR3 is TGTGCCAGCAGTGAATTTCCGGGCAATCAGCCCCAGCATTTT. Its translation: CASSEFPGNQPQHF.

This clone was seen only a few times. The chain employs TRBV9 and TRBJ2-7, with D possibly matching TRBD1 (5 bases). The CDR3 runs to 12 residues. Germline V gives CDR1 SGDLS, CDR2 YYNGEE. Trimming removed 5 bases from V and 6 bases from J, with 12 bases in between. The CDR3 DNA is TGTGCCAGCAGTGACACAGGTAGCGAGCAGTACTTC. Its translation is CASSDTGSEQYF. The full variable domain, in which reference TRBV9 and TRBJ2-7 provide the parts outside the CDR3, is DSGVTQTPKHLITATGQRVTLRCSPRSGDLSVYWYQQSLDQGLQFLIQYYNGEERAKGNILERFSAQQFPDLHSELNLSSLELGDSALYFCASSDTGSEQYFGPGTRLTVT.

V usage is TRBV2 and J usage is TRBJ1-2; 7 nucleotides line up with TRBD1. CDR1 SNHLY and CDR2 FYNNEI come from the germline V gene. The CDR3 length is 17 residues. V lost 4 bases and J lost 0; bases outside the gene matches: 11. This CDR3 reads CASSGPGQFTANYGYTF. The CDR3 DNA is TGTGCCAGCAGTGGACCGGGACAGTTCACAGCTAACTATGGCTACACCTTC.

The CDR3 region has the DNA TGTGCCAGCAGCACCTTAAAGGGGGATACGCAGTATTTT. Protein: CASSTLKGDTQYF. The chain is built from TRBV5-6 and TRBJ2-3; a possible D gene is TRBD1 (5 bases). Deletions cut 4 bases from V and 6 bases from J, with 12 bases between. The CDR3 is made up of 13 amino acids. Germline V gene lookup returns CDR1 SGHDT and CDR2 YYEEEE.

CDR3 in amino acids: CASSLTSGGQETQYF. DNA of the CDR3: TGCGCCAGCAGCTTGACTAGCGGGGGGCAAGAGACCCAGTACTTC. V usage is TRBV5-1 and J usage is TRBJ2-5; 12 positions match TRBD2. Germline trimming cut 1 base from V and 2 bases from J; bases unmatched to any gene: 0. Germline CDR1 reads SGHRS; CDR2 reads YFSETQ. This CDR3 contains 15 residues.

The rearrangement joins TRBV11-2 to TRBJ2-5; 9 positions agree with TRBD1. Trimming removed 5 bases from V and 1 base from J; junction bases left unmatched: 2. This CDR3 region has 14 residues. CDR1 and CDR2 (germline): SGHAT, FQNNGV. The CDR3 DNA follows: TGTGCCAGCAGCGGACAGGGGTTCCAAGAGACCCAGTACTTC. Residues: CASSGQGFQETQYF.

The chain employs TRBV4-1 and TRBJ2-3; TRBD2 might be the D (6 bases). CDR1 MGHRA and CDR2 YSYEKL come from the germline V gene. This CDR3 is built from 14 residues. Trimming pared 3 bases from V and 8 bases from J, leaving 15 bases between. In nucleotides, the CDR3 is TGCGCCAGCAGCCAGGCGACTAGAGTATTTACGCAGTATTTT. This codes for CASSQATRVFTQYF.

This clone appeared once. This sample also contains other DNA sequences that code for the same CDR3. V and J are TRBV9 and TRBJ2-5; the match to TRBD2 covers 10 bases. V was clipped by 0 bases and J by 5 bases; unmatched bases: 4. The germline V gene has CDR1 SGDLS and CDR2 YYNGEE. The CDR3 covers 15 residues. The CDR3 reads CASSVGLAGAETQYF. As DNA, the CDR3 is TGTGCCAGCAGCGTAGGCCTAGCGGGGGCCGAGACCCAGTACTTC.

This rearrangement joins TRBV19 to TRBJ2-2; D call uncertain. V was shortened by 3 bases and J by 2 bases, with 13 bases between the two germline ends. There are 16 residues in the CDR3. Germline V lookup: CDR1 LNHDA, CDR2 SQIVND (reference sequence). CDR3 nucleotide sequence: TGTGCCAGTAGTATCGTGGCAGGTACAAACACCGGGGAGCTGTTTTTT. Translated: CASSIVAGTNTGELFF.